This TCR beta chain was documented in a study of siplizumab effects on memory and regulatory T cells. Overall study results and limits: Apparently more diverse than memory cells, naive T cells also seemed major alloresponse contributors. The authors could not assign a naive or memory phenotype to roughly 80-96% of proliferating CD4+ or CD8+ clones.

A remark on this clone: Antigen: not known.

Sequenced by immunoSEQ multiplex PCR; TCRdb stores in-frame clones only, minus some. The sample yields some 6,000 clones, about 60% seen once. V was pared by 2 bases and J by 4 bases, with 6 bases of the junction left unmatched. The CDR3 runs 15 residues. Looked up from germline, CDR1 is SEHNR and CDR2 is FQNEAQ (reference sequence). The TCR sequence derives from a human donor in good health. Sequencing input: effector memory CD8+ T cells sorted from blood. This sample's subset: unstimulated CD8+ effector memory T cells. The chain is built from TRBV7-9 and TRBJ1-2, with 8 bases identical to TRBD1. The CDR3 DNA reads TGTGCCAGCAGCTTACCCCGGACAGGGAGCTATGGCTACACCTTC. It encodes CASSLPRTGSYGYTF. Full variable domain (missing parts from reference TRBV7-9 and TRBJ1-2): DTGVSQNPRHKITKRGQNVTFRCDPISEHNRLYWYRQTLGQGPEFLTYFQNEAQLEKSRLLSDRFSAERPKGSFSTLEIQRTEQGDSAMYLCASSLPRTGSYGYTFGSGTRLTVV.